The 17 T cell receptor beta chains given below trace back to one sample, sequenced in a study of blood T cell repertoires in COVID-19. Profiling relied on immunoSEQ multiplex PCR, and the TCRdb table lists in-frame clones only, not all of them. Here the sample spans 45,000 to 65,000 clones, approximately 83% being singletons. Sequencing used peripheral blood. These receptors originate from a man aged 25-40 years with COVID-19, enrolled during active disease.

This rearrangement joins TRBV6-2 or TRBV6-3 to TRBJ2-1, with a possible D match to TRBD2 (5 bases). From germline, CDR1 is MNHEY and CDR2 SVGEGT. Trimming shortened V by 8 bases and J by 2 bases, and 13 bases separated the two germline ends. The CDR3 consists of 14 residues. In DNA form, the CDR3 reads TGTGCCAGCCGCCCAAGCGGAACCTACAATGAGCAGTTCTTC. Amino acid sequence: CASRPSGTYNEQFF.

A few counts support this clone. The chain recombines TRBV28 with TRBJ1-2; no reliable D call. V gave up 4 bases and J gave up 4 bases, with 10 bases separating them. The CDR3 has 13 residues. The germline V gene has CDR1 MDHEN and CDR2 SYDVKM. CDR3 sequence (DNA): TGTGCCAGCAGTTCCGGGAGATCCTATGGCTACACCTTC. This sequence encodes CASSSGRSYGYTF.

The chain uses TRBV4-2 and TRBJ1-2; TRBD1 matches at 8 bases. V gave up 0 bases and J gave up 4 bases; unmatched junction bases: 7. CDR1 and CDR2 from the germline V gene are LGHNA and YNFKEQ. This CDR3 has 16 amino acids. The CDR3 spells CASSQDRDRYIYGYTF. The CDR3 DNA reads TGTGCCAGCAGCCAAGATCGGGACAGGTATATCTATGGCTACACCTTC.

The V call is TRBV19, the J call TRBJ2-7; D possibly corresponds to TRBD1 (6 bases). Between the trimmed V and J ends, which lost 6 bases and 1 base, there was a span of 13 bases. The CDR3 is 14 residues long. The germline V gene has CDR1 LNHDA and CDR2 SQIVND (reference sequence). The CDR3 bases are TGTGCCAGTAGCCAAGACAGGCCGTCCTACGAGCAGTACTTC. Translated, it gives CASSQDRPSYEQYF.

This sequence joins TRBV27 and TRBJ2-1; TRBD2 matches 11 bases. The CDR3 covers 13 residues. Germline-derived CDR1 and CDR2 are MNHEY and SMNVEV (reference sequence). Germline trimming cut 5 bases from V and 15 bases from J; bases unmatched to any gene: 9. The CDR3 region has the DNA TGTGCCAGCAGTCCGACCGGGACTAGCGGAAGGTTCTTC. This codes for CASSPTGTSGRFF.

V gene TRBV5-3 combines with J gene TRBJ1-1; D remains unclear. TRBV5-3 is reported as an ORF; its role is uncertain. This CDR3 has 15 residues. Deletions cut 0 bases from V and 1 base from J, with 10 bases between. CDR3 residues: CARSLAKLGNTEAFF. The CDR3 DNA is TGTGCCAGAAGCTTGGCCAAGCTAGGGAACACTGAAGCTTTCTTT.

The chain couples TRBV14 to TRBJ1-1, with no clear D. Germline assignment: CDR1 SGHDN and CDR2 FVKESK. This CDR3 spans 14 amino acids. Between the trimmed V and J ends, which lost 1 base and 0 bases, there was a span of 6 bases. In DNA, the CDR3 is TGTGCCAGCAGCCAAGTACTAATGAACACTGAAGCTTTCTTT. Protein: CASSQVLMNTEAFF.

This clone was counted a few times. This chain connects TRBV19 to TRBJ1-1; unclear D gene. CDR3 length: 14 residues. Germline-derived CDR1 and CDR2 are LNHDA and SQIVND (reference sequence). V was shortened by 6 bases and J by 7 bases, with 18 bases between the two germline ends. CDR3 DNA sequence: TGTGCCAGTAGCCCGGGCCGGGGTGGATTTGAAGCTTTCTTT. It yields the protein CASSPGRGGFEAFF.

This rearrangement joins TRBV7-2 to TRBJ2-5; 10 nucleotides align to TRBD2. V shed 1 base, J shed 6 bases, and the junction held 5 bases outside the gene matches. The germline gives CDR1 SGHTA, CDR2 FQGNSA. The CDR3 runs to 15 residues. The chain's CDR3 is CASSLGSSGRKTQYF. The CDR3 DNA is TGTGCCAGCAGCTTAGGATCTAGCGGGAGAAAGACCCAGTACTTC. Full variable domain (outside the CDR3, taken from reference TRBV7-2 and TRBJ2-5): GAGVSQSPSNKVTEKGKDVELRCDPISGHTALYWYRQSLGQGLEFLIYFQGNSAPDKSGLPSDRFSAERTGGSVSTLTIQRTQQEDSAVYLCASSLGSSGRKTQYFGPGTRLLVL.

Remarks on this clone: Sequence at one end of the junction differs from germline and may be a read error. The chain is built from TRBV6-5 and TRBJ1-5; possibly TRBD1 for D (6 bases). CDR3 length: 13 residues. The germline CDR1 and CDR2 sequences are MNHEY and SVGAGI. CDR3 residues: CGSRPTGNQPQHF. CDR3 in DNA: TGTGGCAGCAGACCCACAGGGAATCAGCCCCAGCATTTT.

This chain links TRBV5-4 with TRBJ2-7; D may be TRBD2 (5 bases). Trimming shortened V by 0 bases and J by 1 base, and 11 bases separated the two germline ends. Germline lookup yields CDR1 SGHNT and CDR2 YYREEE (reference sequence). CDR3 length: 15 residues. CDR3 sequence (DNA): TGTGCCAGCAGCTTGGTCGGCGTAGCGTCCTACGAGCAGTACTTC. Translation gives CASSLVGVASYEQYF. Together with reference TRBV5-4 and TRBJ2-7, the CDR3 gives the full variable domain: ETGVTQSPTHLIKTRGQQVTLRCSSQSGHNTVSWYQQALGQGPQFIFQYYREEENGRGNFPPRFSGLQFPNYSSELNVNALELDDSALYLCASSLVGVASYEQYFGPGTRLTVT.

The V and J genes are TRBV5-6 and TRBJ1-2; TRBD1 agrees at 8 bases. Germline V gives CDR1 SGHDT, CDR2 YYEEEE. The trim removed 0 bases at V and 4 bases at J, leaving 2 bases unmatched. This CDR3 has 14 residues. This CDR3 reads CASSLVQGVYGYTF. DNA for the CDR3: TGTGCCAGCAGCTTGGTACAGGGGGTCTATGGCTACACCTTC.

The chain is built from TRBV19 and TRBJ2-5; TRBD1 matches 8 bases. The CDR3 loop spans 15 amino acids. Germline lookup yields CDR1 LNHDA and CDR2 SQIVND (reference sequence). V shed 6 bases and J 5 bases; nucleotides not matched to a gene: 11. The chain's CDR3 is CASSRLDRGRETQYF. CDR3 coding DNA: TGTGCCAGTAGCCGTCTCGACAGGGGTCGGGAGACCCAGTACTTC.

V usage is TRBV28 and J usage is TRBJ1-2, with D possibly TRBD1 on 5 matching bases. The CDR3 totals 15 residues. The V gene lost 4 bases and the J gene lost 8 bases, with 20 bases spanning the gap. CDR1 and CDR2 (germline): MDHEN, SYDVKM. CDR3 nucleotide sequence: TGTGCCAGCAGTTCACCCCCCCAGGGTTGGCGGGGCTACACCTTC. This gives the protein CASSSPPQGWRGYTF.

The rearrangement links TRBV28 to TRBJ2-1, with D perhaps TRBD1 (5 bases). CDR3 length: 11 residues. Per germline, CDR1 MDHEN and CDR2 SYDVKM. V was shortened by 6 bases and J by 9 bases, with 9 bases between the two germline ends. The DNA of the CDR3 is TGTGCCAGCAGACGCAGGGTTGAGCAGTTCTTC. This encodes CASRRRVEQFF.

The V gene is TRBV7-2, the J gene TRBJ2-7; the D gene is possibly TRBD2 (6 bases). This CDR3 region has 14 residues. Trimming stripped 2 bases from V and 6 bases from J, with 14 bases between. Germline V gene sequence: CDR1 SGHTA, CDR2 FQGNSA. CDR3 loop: CASSLKDSSVEQYF. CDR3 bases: TGTGCCAGCAGCTTAAAGGACTCTAGCGTCGAGCAGTACTTC.

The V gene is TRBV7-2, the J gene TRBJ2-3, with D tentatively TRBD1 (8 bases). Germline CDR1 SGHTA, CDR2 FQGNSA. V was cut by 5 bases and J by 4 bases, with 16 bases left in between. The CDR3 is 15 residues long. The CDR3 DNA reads TGTGCCAGCAGCCCCGGACAGGGAGGGGCAGATACGCAGTATTTT. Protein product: CASSPGQGGADTQYF.